This passage covers 14 T cell receptor beta chains from one sample sequenced in a study of T cell responses to AZD1222 COVID-19 vaccine (dated by TCRdb to 2020 to 2022). In light of the paper, this sample's time point label describes: baseline before first vaccination. To prepare the library, the immunoSEQ multiplex PCR assay was applied. Not all clones reach the TCRdb copy of this immuneACCESS table, which keeps in-frame sequences only. Checked studies attribute under half of the gap to unresolved V genes and leave the rest unexplained. This sample lists fewer than 120,000 clones; 81% were detected once. The ten largest clones add up to 3.5% to 5.5% of the sample. This specimen consisted of peripheral blood, obtained on day 0 of AZD1222 vaccination. The receptors come from an adult in good health.

The chain joins TRBV24-1 to TRBJ2-6; D is unresolved. V lost 10 bases and J 0 bases, leaving 6 bases between the germline ends. There are 13 residues in the CDR3. CDR1 and CDR2 from the germline V gene are KGHDR and SFDVKD. DNA for the CDR3: TGTGCCACTATGACCTCTGGGGCCAACGTCCTGACTTTC. Protein sequence: CATMTSGANVLTF.

The chain couples TRBV4-3 to TRBJ2-7; tentative D call: TRBD1 (6 bases). This CDR3 is built from 15 residues. Germline CDR1 reads LGHNA; CDR2 reads YSLEER. V gave up 4 bases and J gave up 4 bases, with 17 bases separating them. This chain's CDR3 is CASSPRRDKIYEQYF. CDR3 coding DNA: TGCGCCAGCAGCCCCAGAAGGGACAAAATATACGAGCAGTACTTC.

This clone was recorded only once. The V call is TRBV6-2 or TRBV6-3, the J call TRBJ1-5; unclear D gene. V was cut by 3 bases and J by 4 bases, with 10 bases left in between. Germline V gene lookup returns CDR1 MNHEY and CDR2 SVGEGT. The CDR3 sequence is 14 residues long. The CDR3 bases are TGTGCCAGCAGTTATGGCCAGTCAAATCAGCCCCAGCATTTT. This gives the protein CASSYGQSNQPQHF.

The chain is built from TRBV28 and TRBJ1-4; D not certain. The CDR3 sequence is 15 residues long. Germline CDR1 and CDR2: MDHEN and SYDVKM. Trimming left V 6 bases short and J 3 bases short, with 14 bases between. In DNA, the CDR3 is TGTGCCAGCAGCTACGGACGGACCCCTAATGAAAAACTGTTTTTT. It is translated as CASSYGRTPNEKLFF.

V is TRBV28 and J is TRBJ2-1; D gene ambiguous. With 5 bases removed from V and 3 bases from J, the gap between germline ends came to 20 bases. The CDR3 extends over 17 amino acids. Germline CDR1 and CDR2: MDHEN and SYDVKM. CDR3 sequence reads: CASSQQGRSTLYNEQFF. In nucleotides, the CDR3 is TGTGCCAGCAGTCAACAAGGACGATCCACGCTCTACAATGAGCAGTTCTTC.

In its sample, this clone was seen once. The rearrangement uses TRBV7-2 and TRBJ2-1; D may be TRBD1 (5 bases). Germline V gives CDR1 SGHTA, CDR2 FQGNSA. Between the trimmed V and J ends, which lost 5 bases and 3 bases, there was a span of 17 bases. The CDR3 consists of 16 residues. For the CDR3, the DNA is TGTGCCAGCAGCCTACAGGCCGTTACCCGCTACAATGAGCAGTTCTTC. This translates into CASSLQAVTRYNEQFF. The full variable domain, its missing parts supplied by reference TRBV7-2 and TRBJ2-1, is GAGVSQSPSNKVTEKGKDVELRCDPISGHTALYWYRQSLGQGLEFLIYFQGNSAPDKSGLPSDRFSAERTGGSVSTLTIQRTQQEDSAVYLCASSLQAVTRYNEQFFGPGTRLTVL.

This chain uses TRBV6-4 with TRBJ1-1, with 8 bases lining up with TRBD1. The CDR3 loop spans 14 amino acids. With V trimmed by 7 bases and J by 1 base, 5 bases remained unmatched. The V gene's germline CDR1 is MRHNA and CDR2 SNTAGT. CDR3 in amino acids: CASKVGQANTEAFF. CDR3 nucleotide sequence: TGTGCCAGCAAAGTGGGACAGGCGAACACTGAAGCTTTCTTT.

V usage is TRBV19 and J usage is TRBJ1-4; D gene unclear. V shed 7 bases and J shed 0 bases, with 15 bases lying between them. Germline V gene lookup returns CDR1 LNHDA and CDR2 SQIVND (reference sequence). The CDR3 consists of 16 residues. DNA of the CDR3: TGTGCCAGTAAGCTCGGGCATACTGCAACTAATGAAAAACTGTTTTTT. Translating gives CASKLGHTATNEKLFF.

The chain is built from TRBV18 and TRBJ1-6, with 7 bases that match TRBD1. Germline lookup yields CDR1 KGHSH and CDR2 LQKENI. CDR3 length: 15 amino acids. V lost 4 bases to trimming and J lost 7 bases; unmatched junction nucleotides: 7. CDR3 DNA sequence: TGTGCCAGCTCACTTTCTCCCAGGGGGAATTCACCCCTCCACTTT. It yields the protein CASSLSPRGNSPLHF. Drawing the rest from reference TRBV18 and TRBJ1-6, the complete variable domain is NAGVMQNPRHLVRRRGQEARLRCSPMKGHSHVYWYRQLPEEGLKFMVYLQKENIIDESGMPKERFSAEFPKEGPSILRIQQVVRGDSAAYFCASSLSPRGNSPLHFGNGTRLTVT.

This rearrangement joins TRBV27 to TRBJ2-5, with TRBD2 matching 10 bases. The CDR3 runs 15 residues. V was clipped by 7 bases and J by 4 bases; unmatched bases: 9. Looked up from germline, CDR1 is MNHEY and CDR2 is SMNVEV (reference sequence). CDR3 amino acids: CASTELAGVGETQYF. In nucleotides, the CDR3 is TGTGCCAGCACCGAGCTAGCGGGAGTAGGAGAGACCCAGTACTTC.

This clone is a singleton in its sample. The CDR3 DNA reads TGTGCCAGCAGCTTAAATGGGGGGCAAGAGACCCAGTACTTC. This sequence encodes CASSLNGGQETQYF. The chain has TRBV7-3 and TRBJ2-5, with D possibly TRBD2 on 6 matching bases. Germline V gives CDR1 SGHTA, CDR2 FQGTGA. The ends were cut back, 1 base at V and 2 bases at J, with 8 bases in the middle. The CDR3 length is 14 residues.

This sequence joins TRBV3-1 (or the pseudogene TRBV3-2) and TRBJ1-5, with 9 bases identical to TRBD1. Looked up from germline, CDR1 is LGHDT and CDR2 is YNNKEL (reference sequence). Trimming at V came to 4 bases and at J to 7 bases, leaving 5 bases not matched to a gene. The CDR3 spans 14 residues. CDR3 in amino acids: CASSRGQGRQPQHF. CDR3 bases: TGTGCCAGCAGCCGAGGACAGGGGAGGCAGCCCCAGCATTTT.

The chain uses TRBV12-3 or TRBV12-4 and TRBJ2-1; D is unclear. V was trimmed by 10 bases and J by 0 bases, leaving 4 bases between them. This CDR3 spans 11 amino acids. CDR3 in amino acids: CATSSYNEQFF. In DNA, the CDR3 is TGTGCCACGAGCTCCTACAATGAGCAGTTCTTC.

The V gene is TRBV9, the J gene TRBJ1-3; D possibly corresponds to TRBD1 (6 bases). The V end was cut by 3 bases, the J end by 0 bases, with 16 bases between. In germline, CDR1 is SGDLS, CDR2 YYNGEE. This CDR3 comprises 17 residues. The CDR3 region has the DNA TGTGCCAGCAGCGAGGGGGTGTACACCCACTCTGGAAACACCATATATTTT. Its protein is CASSEGVYTHSGNTIYF.